This T cell receptor beta chain was retrieved from a study of blood T cell repertoires in COVID-19. Study as a whole: Sites in the United States, Italy and Spain provided acute and convalescent COVID-19 samples. T cells, B-cell-depleted T cells, or PBMCs supplied cDNA or gDNA.

This clone appeared a few times. As originally analysed: Counts of nucleated cells, estimated from reference gene primer amplification, were obtained. TCRdb keeps only in-frame clones here, not all; method: immunoSEQ multiplex PCR. Clonal size and the V and J genes are those of that table, whereas D and trimming came from the DNA. The profile shows 200,000 to 250,000 clones, under 90% of them singletons. The CDR3 has 15 amino acids. From germline, CDR1 is SGHRS and CDR2 YFSETQ. The V end lost 4 bases, the J end lost 7 bases, and 18 bases lay between the germline ends. Sequenced sample: PBMCs or T cells enriched from blood (not recorded which). The receptor's source is a man aged 35-49 years who had recovered from COVID-19. The chain is built from TRBV5-1 and TRBJ1-5; D is uncertain. As DNA, the CDR3 is TGCGCCAGCAGCCCCGAGGGCGGCCACGTACAGCCCCAGCATTTT. It is translated as CASSPEGGHVQPQHF.